The present T cell receptor (beta chain) was sequenced within a study of response to subunit inactivated influenza vaccine. TCRdb ran MiXCR on the RT-PCR reads and lists one entry per CDR3 protein. Here the sample spans around 200,000 distinct CDR3 sequences, roughly 12% being singletons. Germline V lookup: CDR1 SGHAT, CDR2 FQNNGV. V was trimmed by 3 bases and J by 6 bases, leaving 6 bases between them. The CDR3 has 11 residues. This sample also appeared in a second study, on T cells expressing NK-cell markers. That publication notes: A 5'RACE template switching approach incorporating UMIs was used to make TCR beta cDNA.

The TCR originated in a man aged 45-65 years who received an inactivated influenza vaccine. The sample was CD8+ T cells sorted from PBMCs, taken 11 to 12 days after vaccination. The chain joins TRBV11-2 to TRBJ2-7, with a weak D call TRBD2 (5 bases). CDR3: CASSFEGEQYF. The CDR3 DNA is TGTGCCAGCAGCTTCGAGGGCGAGCAGTACTTC.